Here is one T cell receptor beta chain with its context. Using immunoSEQ multiplex PCR, the repertoire was profiled, and TCRdb retains in-frame clones only, with some absent. The sample holds hundreds of thousands of clones, roughly 92% seen once. The Seattle patients joined while their infection was active and were tracked longitudinally afterward. The CDR3 length is 11 residues. Trimming took 3 bases from V and 6 from J, leaving 3 bases between them. Germline V gene data show CDR1 as SGHTA and CDR2 as FQGTGA. This sample was included in a study of blood T cell repertoires in COVID-19. Across the whole study: The United States, Italy and Spain were the sources of the acute and convalescent COVID-19 samples. Sources were T cells, B-cell-depleted T cells, or PBMCs; the material itself was cDNA or gDNA.

The clonotype comes from a man between 60 and 75 years old with COVID-19, enrolled during active disease. The J gene is TRBJ2-1, the V gene TRBV7-3; D unresolved. Sequencing used peripheral blood. For the CDR3, the DNA is TGTGCCAGCAGCTTGCGCAATGAGCAGTTCTTC. It translates to CASSLRNEQFF.